This T cell receptor beta chain emerged from a study of cytomegalovirus exposure and HLA in healthy donors (dated by TCRdb to about 2017). General notes on the study: According to an earlier analysis of around 600 of the donors, about 190 million T cells yielded roughly 110 million unique TCR beta sequences and around 300 Gb of sequence data. Roughly 300 gigabases of sequencing data and approximately 85 million unique TCR sequences were included in an early release covering 500 to 750 HLA-typed donors. Of the roughly 400 genotyped donors, approximately 80% were placed in the genetic ancestry cluster associated with self-reported Caucasian donors. The study aimed to test whether cataloging public T cell receptors could reveal signatures of past pathogen exposure. The study profiled the T cell repertoires of fewer than 850 subjects by immunosequencing and related them to cytomegalovirus serostatus. A separate validation cohort of about 110 different subjects was used in addition to the approximately 610-subject first cohort. To predict cytomegalovirus infection status, the study brought together high-throughput TCR immunosequencing, statistical association of individual TCRs with disease status, and machine learning. A later analysis re-examined previously published TCR beta repertoires from more than 550 donors and added high-resolution HLA genotyping to investigate patterns of TCR occurrence. Rather than using new phenotypic data, the later analysis identified candidate immune exposures from TCR beta sequences and from how often those sequences occurred across donors. In an earlier analysis of more than 550 of the donors, high-throughput TCR beta sequencing was used to judge whether each TCR beta V gene segment behaved as functional or pseudogenic. Donor age, sex, ethnicity and CMV serostatus were compiled together with the repertoire data. A later genetic analysis used genome-wide SNP genotypes for 398 of the 666 donors, treating that subset as a discovery cohort. Every repertoire in the discovery cohort had been generated on one and the same sequencing platform. HLA typing included class I and class II loci at four-digit resolution. The number of donors typed differed by locus, with about 629-640 for A, B, C, DRB1 and DQB1, over 500 for DQA1, nearly 610 for DPA1, and 472 for DPB1. Roughly five DR-DQ haplotypes were treated as single units for association and clustering because of strong linkage in the cohort. Among roughly 370 genotyped donors of the cohort, an average of approximately 250,000 unique TCR beta nucleotide sequences were sequenced per donor, roughly 20% of them non-productive.

In the case of this clone: The target of this receptor is not known. Per-nucleotide qualities are absent, and no much larger clonotype sits a single base away.

Findings and caveats that apply to the study as a whole: A later analysis found that TCR association rates varied across HLA loci, with DRB1 alleles showing the most associated TCRs and HLA-C alleles the fewest. According to the authors, the approach could potentially be generalized to other disease states and immunological phenotypes. Most CMV-associated TCR beta chains appeared to be HLA-restricted in a later analysis, and the HLA associations seemed to be driven largely by CMV exposure. Only TCR beta chains were sequenced in this cohort, and the absence of alpha or paired-chain data limited detectable features. Because some donors lacked HLA typing at each locus, the association tests relied only on the typed subset. While some public TCRs were present in many individuals, most TCR sequences turned up only very rarely across donors. Strong co-occurrence of HLA alleles, especially DR and DQ, made assigning TCR associations to individual alleles difficult. CMV serostatus was the only immune exposure information available for the cohort. A further reported finding was that TCR beta sequences accurately predicted the HLA-A and HLA-B alleles for most subjects in the first cohort. A later analysis found that HLA-associated TCR beta chains were more clonally expanded and had lower generation probabilities than equally common non-associated chains. A total of roughly 160 TCR beta chains were listed by the study as associated with cytomegalovirus. At a false discovery rate of 0.05, a later analysis linked 16,951 TCR beta sequences to specific HLA alleles. According to a later genetic analysis, donors in an Asian-associated ancestry cluster had fewer N-insertions in productive TCRs than the roughly 700-donor mean. In both the original and validation cohorts, the classifier was reported to diagnose cytomegalovirus status with high specificity and sensitivity. In an earlier analysis of about 600 of the donors, most TCR beta V segments appeared in productive rearrangements about 87% or about 30% of the time, broadly matching IMGT annotations. Linkage disequilibrium might explain the correlated functional status among segregating V segments, but an unknown experimental factor could not be excluded. An association between a missense DCLRE1C variant and V-gene and J-gene trimming of TCR beta chains was found in a later genetic analysis and replicated in an independent cohort. The sequencing pipeline was judged likely to have produced a cluster of highly shared sequence variants as a technical artifact. Some IMGT-functional V segments, including TRBV6-2 and TRBV6-3, could not be told apart with the 87-base-pair reads, so those segments were excluded. The earlier analysis of approximately 590 of the donors excluded seventeen rarely observed V segments, including chromosome 9 orphons, because counts were too low. According to a later analysis, parvovirus B19, influenza, CMV and Epstein-Barr virus appeared linked to several top co-occurrence clusters. A few of the identified cytomegalovirus-associated TCR beta chains were confirmed in vitro to be specific for cytomegalovirus antigens. Sequencing depth was assumed to be roughly uniform across donors in the presence/absence analyses, though that assumption may not hold.

Libraries were made using the immunoSEQ multiplex PCR assay. For the multiplex PCR, a mixture combining 60 forward primers for TCR Vbeta segments and 13 reverse primers for TCR Jbeta segments was used. Amplification of the CDR3 region of rearranged TCR beta genes was performed with a multiplex PCR assay on genomic DNA. The amplified TCR beta libraries were sequenced on the Illumina HiSeq System as 87-base-pair reads. As for the authors' bioinformatics: A later analysis counted about 76 million unique TCR beta chains across the 670 or so repertoires, and some 11 million of these chains were shared by at least two donors. Raw reads were error-corrected and collapsed into unique sequences with a nearest-neighbor algorithm that merged closely related sequences to remove PCR and sequencing errors. Alignment of CDR3 sequences to IMGT reference sequences was used to assign V, D and J gene segments. For a sequence to be retained, a match of at least six nucleotides was required to both a V gene segment and a J gene segment. A rearrangement counted as productive if the CDR3 had no stop codons and remained in frame with V and J, and every other rearrangement counted as non-productive. Following IMGT convention, CDR3 was defined as the stretch from the second conserved V-encoded cysteine up to the conserved J-encoded phenylalanine. Sequences without an unambiguous match to a single V gene segment were excluded from the earlier analysis of about 640 of the donors. In an earlier analysis of about 590 of the donors, a V segment was called functional when productive rearrangements were above 56.7%, and segregating when the standard deviation between donors exceeded 5%. A statistical classification framework was built for diagnosing cytomegalovirus status from the catalog of TCR beta chain sequences. V and J gene assignment, in a later analysis, came from comparing TCR nucleotide sequences with IMGT/GENE-DB human TR gene sequences. Using the TCRdist pipeline, a later analysis assigned CDR3 sequences along with most-parsimonious VDJ recombination scenarios. In a later analysis, each TCR beta chain was defined by its CDR3 amino acid sequence together with its V-gene family, and reads without a unique V-gene family were excluded. To address suspected cross-contamination and a sequencing artifact, a later analysis removed approximately 590 highly shared, low-generation-probability nucleotide sequences. In a later analysis, a clonal expansion index was calculated for each public chain from normalized within-repertoire ranks of inferred template counts. A later analysis computed generation probabilities with a VDJ recombination model fitted to out-of-frame rearrangements, and checked the results against IGoR. In a later analysis, TCR-TCR, TCR-HLA and TCR-CMV co-occurrence was scored with hypergeometric tests, and a repertoire-size bias correction was applied to TCR pairs. In a later analysis, false discovery rates were estimated by permuting HLA or CMV assignments 20 times. In a later analysis, co-occurring TCRs were grouped with DBSCAN, and TCRdist sequence similarity was added when clustering was performed within HLA-allele-positive subsets. Repertoires with fewer than 30,000 or more than 120,000 public chains were left out of co-occurrence clustering, as were roughly five repertoires with anomalous nucleotide sharing. Not all clones reach the TCRdb copy of this immuneACCESS table, which keeps in-frame sequences only. Checked studies attribute under half of the gap to unresolved V genes and leave the rest unexplained. V and J calls and clone size come straight from that table; D and trimming were deduced from the DNA. The sample table lists about 95,000 clones, nearly 80% of them with a count of one. The ten largest clones add up to about 4% of the sample.

According to the germline V gene, CDR1 reads MNHEY and CDR2 reads SVGAGI. Spanning cysteine to phenylalanine, the CDR3 consists of 14 amino acids. Only the CDR3 portion is preserved as DNA: 42 bases, with reading frame beginning at the first base. Ends trimmed: V by 6 bases, J by 9 bases; bases unmatched to a gene: 8. In total, over 600 healthy bone marrow donors made up the cohort. At the time of sampling, all cohort members were nominally healthy, though unrecorded immune exposures were likely present. The donor tested CMV seropositive and was one of the 289 seropositive cohort members. A peripheral blood sample was provided by each donor, and peripheral blood mononuclear cells were used for TCR beta sequencing. Genomic DNA extraction from the blood cell samples was performed with the Qiagen DNeasy Blood Extraction Kit.

The sequenced sample consisted of PBMCs. The clonotype was recovered from a woman aged 40 to 50 in good health and CMV-seropositive. This chain joins TRBV6-5 to TRBJ2-1; the central 10 bases match TRBD2. The nucleotides are TGTGCCAGCAGGACGTTATTAGCGGGAGGTGAGCAGTTCTTC. Its protein reads: CASRTLLAGGEQFF.